These 27 T cell receptor beta chains share one sample of origin, sequenced in a study of cytomegalovirus exposure and HLA in healthy donors. The study ran its PCR with 60 Vbeta and 13 Jbeta primers. The method was immunoSEQ multiplex PCR; TCRdb's version includes in-frame clones alone and lacks a portion of them. This table holds about 130,000 clones, around 63% found once. Specimen: PBMCs. Every receptor here comes from a human donor in good health.

This clone was seen just once. This chain connects TRBV5-1 to TRBJ1-5; D is perhaps TRBD1 (5 bases). The CDR3 runs 15 residues. Per germline, CDR1 SGHRS and CDR2 YFSETQ. Between the trimmed V and J ends, which lost 0 bases and 4 bases, there was a span of 11 bases. CDR3 sequence (DNA): TGCGCCAGCAGCTTGGGTCAGGGCCTAAATCAGCCCCAGCATTTT. This translates into CASSLGQGLNQPQHF.

The chain combines TRBV9 with TRBJ2-3, with 8 nucleotides matching TRBD2. Germline V gene lookup returns CDR1 SGDLS and CDR2 YYNGEE. Trimming cost V 5 bases and J 5 bases; bases outside gene matches: 7. This CDR3 has 14 residues. CDR3 nucleotide sequence: TGTGCCAGCAGTCGAAGCGGGAGAGGAGATACGCAGTATTTT. Protein sequence: CASSRSGRGDTQYF.

V usage is TRBV4-3 and J usage is TRBJ2-6; 13 bases line up with TRBD2. With V trimmed by 1 base and J by 2 bases, 2 bases remained unmatched. Germline values: CDR1 LGHNA, CDR2 YSLEER. The CDR3 contains 18 residues. CDR3 residues: CASSQGLAGGPGANVLTF. DNA of the CDR3: TGCGCCAGCAGCCAAGGACTAGCGGGAGGCCCTGGGGCCAACGTCCTGACTTTC.

The V and J genes are TRBV5-6 and TRBJ2-7; the match to TRBD2 covers 7 bases. CDR3 length: 13 residues. V lost 0 bases, J lost 3 bases, and 0 bases stayed unmatched. Germline CDR1 SGHDT, CDR2 YYEEEE. CDR3 bases: TGTGCCAGCAGCTTGGGGGGGGGCTACGAGCAGTACTTC. Translation gives CASSLGGGYEQYF.

V gene TRBV4-3 combines with J gene TRBJ2-6; possible D gene TRBD1, 5 bases. V lost 0 bases to trimming and J lost 3 bases, with 6 bases between them. Per the germline V gene, CDR1 is LGHNA and CDR2 is YSLEER. The CDR3 runs to 15 residues. The CDR3 nucleotides are TGCGCCAGCAGCCAAGAGGGGCGTGGGGCCAACGTCCTGACTTTC. This encodes CASSQEGRGANVLTF.

The rearrangement links TRBV5-4 to TRBJ1-2; D is uncertain. Germline loops: CDR1 SGHNT, CDR2 YYREEE (reference sequence). CDR3 length: 15 amino acids. The ends were cut back, 7 bases at V and 0 bases at J, with 16 bases in the middle. CDR3 loop: CASRRQATPNYGYTF. CDR3 sequence (DNA): TGTGCCAGCCGCCGGCAGGCAACCCCTAACTATGGCTACACCTTC.

This clone occurred a few times. This rearrangement joins TRBV4-3 to TRBJ2-1, with TRBD2 matching over 10 bases. The germline CDR1 and CDR2 sequences are LGHNA and YSLEER. The J segment lost 8 bases and the V segment lost 3 bases, leaving 16 bases of the junction unmatched. CDR3 length equals 18 residues. DNA for the CDR3: TGCGCCAGCAGCCAGGGGGTGATAGCAGCGGGAGGGGGGGATGAGCAGTTCTTC. Translated, it gives CASSQGVIAAGGGDEQFF.

The chain is built from TRBV10-3 and TRBJ2-1; 12 bases match TRBD2. The germline CDR1 and CDR2 sequences are ENHRY and SYGVKD. The CDR3 consists of 20 residues. V lost 3 bases to trimming and J lost 4 bases; unmatched junction nucleotides: 16. CDR3 amino acids: CAISDLTSGSPLAWYNEQFF. CDR3 in DNA: TGTGCCATCAGTGATTTGACTAGCGGGAGCCCCCTTGCTTGGTACAATGAGCAGTTCTTC.

The chain combines TRBV9 with TRBJ2-2; 7 bases map to TRBD2. The CDR3 covers 16 residues. The V gene's germline CDR1 is SGDLS and CDR2 YYNGEE. The V and J ends lost 4 bases and 5 bases, in that order; junction bases with no gene match: 11. In DNA, the CDR3 is TGTGCCAGCAGCCCCCGGGGGAGGGGCGGGACCGGGGAGCTGTTTTTT. Amino acid sequence: CASSPRGRGGTGELFF.

The chain recombines TRBV28 with TRBJ2-3, with TRBD2 as a possible D gene (5 bases). Trimming shortened V by 3 bases and J by 8 bases, and 15 bases separated the two germline ends. The CDR3 spans 14 residues. The V gene's germline CDR1 is MDHEN and CDR2 SYDVKM. The CDR3 region has the DNA TGTGCCAGCAGTTTGTCCCTCGGGATGTCTACGCAGTATTTT. This codes for CASSLSLGMSTQYF.

The chain is built from TRBV6-6 and TRBJ1-4, with TRBD1 matching 8 bases. Per the germline V gene, CDR1 is MNHNY and CDR2 is SVGAGI (reference sequence). This CDR3 contains 15 residues. The V gene end was trimmed by 4 bases and the J gene end by 8 bases; junction bases not matched to a gene: 9. The CDR3 region has the DNA TGTGCCAGCAGTTCTGGGACAGGTCTAAAGGAAAAACTGTTTTTT. Encoded protein: CASSSGTGLKEKLFF.

The chain links TRBV6-5 to TRBJ2-7; 11 nucleotides agree with TRBD2. Germline V CDR1 and CDR2: MNHEY, SVGAGI. The CDR3 length is 15 residues. Unmatched junction bases numbered 15, after V lost 10 bases and J lost 7 bases. The CDR3 bases are TGTGCCACCACTGGGGGGCTAGCGGGAGGAGGTGAGCAGTACTTC. The encoded protein is CATTGGLAGGGEQYF.

The chain couples TRBV6-5 to TRBJ2-1, with D perhaps matching TRBD1 (6 bases). Germline lookup yields CDR1 MNHEY and CDR2 SVGAGI. The CDR3 totals 13 residues. V was clipped by 6 bases and J by 7 bases, with 13 bases between them. CDR3 protein: CASSRTGINEQFF. CDR3 sequence (DNA): TGTGCCAGCAGCCGTACAGGGATAAATGAGCAGTTCTTC.

The CDR3 nucleotides are TGTGCCAGTAGTATTATCGGGAGACGGGGCTCCTACGAGCAGTACTTC. This codes for CASSIIGRRGSYEQYF. The chain joins TRBV19 to TRBJ2-7; possibly TRBD2 for D (6 bases). In germline, CDR1 is LNHDA, CDR2 SQIVND (reference sequence). The CDR3 extends over 16 amino acids. Trimming took off 3 bases at V and 0 bases at J, with 15 bases between the two ends.

The chain combines TRBV28 with TRBJ2-7; TRBD2 aligns across 12 bases. From germline, CDR1 is MDHEN and CDR2 SYDVKM. The CDR3 contains 19 residues. The V segment lost 3 bases and the J segment 1 base; nucleotides outside the gene matches: 13. The CDR3 sequence is CASSFALGLAGWNSYEQYF. The CDR3 DNA reads TGTGCCAGCAGTTTTGCTTTGGGACTAGCGGGTTGGAATTCCTACGAGCAGTACTTC.

This chain links TRBV5-4 with TRBJ2-7; D might be TRBD1 (5 bases). Trimming took off 0 bases at V and 6 bases at J, with 16 bases between the two ends. Germline V gene sequence: CDR1 SGHNT, CDR2 YYREEE (reference sequence). CDR3 length: 15 residues. CDR3 nucleotides: TGTGCCAGCAGCTTGGAGTTGCAGGGAAAACGCGAGCAGTACTTC. This codes for CASSLELQGKREQYF.

This clone was recorded many times. V gene TRBV19 combines with J gene TRBJ2-1, with D tentatively TRBD2 (6 bases). Germline values: CDR1 LNHDA, CDR2 SQIVND (reference sequence). The CDR3 extends over 15 amino acids. V lost 6 bases and J lost 5, with 17 bases in between. The CDR3 region is CASREGPTPDNEQFF. The CDR3 DNA reads as TGTGCCAGTAGGGAGGGACCGACCCCCGACAATGAGCAGTTCTTC.

This rearrangement joins TRBV7-9 to TRBJ2-2; 7 positions agree with TRBD2. With 3 bases clipped from V and 1 base from J, the junction kept 2 bases outside the gene matches. Germline V CDR1 and CDR2: SEHNR, FQNEAQ (reference sequence). This CDR3 has 15 amino acids. CDR3 coding DNA: TGTGCCAGCAGCTTGGGCGGGAGGAACACCGGGGAGCTGTTTTTT. This encodes CASSLGGRNTGELFF.

The genes are TRBV27 and TRBJ2-1, with 9 bases fitting TRBD1. The CDR3 is 15 residues long. The V gene's germline CDR1 is MNHEY and CDR2 SMNVEV (reference sequence). Trimming at V came to 6 bases and at J to 4 bases, leaving 7 bases not matched to a gene. CDR3 sequence: CASSQGTGPYNEQFF. In DNA, the CDR3 is TGTGCCAGCAGCCAAGGGACAGGGCCATACAATGAGCAGTTCTTC.

The chain has TRBV19 and TRBJ1-5; 9 bases line up with TRBD1. CDR1 is LNHDA, CDR2 SQIVND, per germline (reference sequence). With V trimmed by 3 bases and J by 5 bases, 2 bases remained unmatched. The CDR3 runs 14 residues. CDR3 region: CASSIWTGDQPQHF. The DNA for the CDR3 is TGTGCCAGTAGTATCTGGACAGGGGATCAGCCCCAGCATTTT.

This clone was found a few times. V gene TRBV4-3 combines with J gene TRBJ2-7; perhaps TRBD2 as D (6 bases). Between the trimmed V and J ends, which lost 0 bases and 3 bases, there was a span of 6 bases. CDR1 and CDR2 from the germline V gene are LGHNA and YSLEER. CDR3 length: 13 amino acids. CDR3 DNA sequence: TGCGCCAGCAGCCAAGAGGGGGGCTACGAGCAGTACTTC. It yields the protein CASSQEGGYEQYF.

The chain carries TRBV5-4 and TRBJ1-3; D is unclear. With 1 base removed from V and 2 bases from J, the gap between germline ends came to 10 bases. The CDR3 has 15 residues. Germline V gene lookup returns CDR1 SGHNT and CDR2 YYREEE (reference sequence). This CDR3 is CASSLNQRTGNTIYF. The CDR3 nucleotides are TGTGCCAGCAGCTTGAACCAGCGGACTGGAAACACCATATATTTT.

This clone was detected a few times. The chain links TRBV7-9 to TRBJ1-5; maybe TRBD1 (5 bases). Trimming pared 4 bases from V and 0 bases from J, leaving 10 bases between. Germline CDR1 reads SEHNR; CDR2 reads FQNEAQ (reference sequence). The CDR3 sequence is 15 residues long. CDR3 loop: CASSSSDNSNQPQHF. The CDR3, as DNA: TGTGCCAGCAGCTCTTCGGACAATAGCAATCAGCCCCAGCATTTT.

This rearrangement joins TRBV23-1 to TRBJ2-5; tentative D call: TRBD1 (5 bases). TRBJ2-7 matches the DNA end more closely, so the J call is doubtful. TRBV23-1 is an ORF, and what it does is uncertain. The CDR3 has 13 amino acids. In DNA form, the CDR3 reads TGCGCCAGCAGTCGGGCAGGGCTGCCCGAGCAGTACTTC. Its translation is CASSRAGLPEQYF.

This chain joins TRBV18 and TRBJ2-2; maybe TRBD1 (6 bases). CDR1 is KGHSH and CDR2 is LQKENI in the germline V gene. With 4 bases removed from V and 1 base from J, the gap between germline ends came to 7 bases. This CDR3 contains 14 residues. The CDR3 DNA sequence: TGTGCCAGCTCACTGACAGGGAACACCGGGGAGCTGTTTTTT. Translated: CASSLTGNTGELFF.

This rearrangement joins TRBV5-1 to TRBJ2-3; 8 nucleotides align to TRBD2. The J segment lost 0 bases and the V segment lost 7 bases, leaving 4 bases of the junction unmatched. Germline lookup yields CDR1 SGHRS and CDR2 YFSETQ. The CDR3 totals 14 residues. The CDR3 is CASRGGQSTDTQYF. As DNA, the CDR3 is TGCGCCAGCCGGGGGGGGCAGAGCACAGATACGCAGTATTTT.

V usage is TRBV6-6 and J usage is TRBJ2-7; a possible D gene is TRBD1 (7 bases). Germline V gives CDR1 MNHNY, CDR2 SVGAGI (reference sequence). There are 15 residues in the CDR3. V lost 4 bases to trimming and J lost 2 bases, with 15 bases between them. The CDR3 loop reads CASSSGGDSAYEQYF. CDR3 bases: TGTGCCAGCAGTTCAGGAGGGGACAGTGCCTACGAGCAGTACTTC.